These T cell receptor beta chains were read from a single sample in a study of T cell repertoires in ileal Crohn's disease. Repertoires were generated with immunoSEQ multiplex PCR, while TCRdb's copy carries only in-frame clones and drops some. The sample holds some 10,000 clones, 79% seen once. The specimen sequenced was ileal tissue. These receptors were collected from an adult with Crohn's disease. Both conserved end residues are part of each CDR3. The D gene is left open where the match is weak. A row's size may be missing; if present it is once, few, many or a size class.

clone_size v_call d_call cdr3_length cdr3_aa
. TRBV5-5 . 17 CASSVGSGLGDTGELFF
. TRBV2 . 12 CASSERGYGYTF
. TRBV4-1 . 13 CASSQDWRQPQHF
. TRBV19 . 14 CASSSRGRAYEQYF
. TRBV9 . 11 CASGKDSSAFF
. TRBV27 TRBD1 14 CASKPGQGWYEQYF
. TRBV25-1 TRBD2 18 CASSDPGLAGETYNEQFF
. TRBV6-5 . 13 CASSFARDQPQHF
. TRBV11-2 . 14 CASSLEELFSRYTF
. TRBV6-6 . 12 CASSAGVDEQYF
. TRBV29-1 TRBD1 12 CSVWTGIHGYTF
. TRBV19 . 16 CASSLSSSVAYNEQFF
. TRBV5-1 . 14 CASLQGESTGELFF
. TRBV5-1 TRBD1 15 CASERTGGSYNEQFF
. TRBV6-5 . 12 CASTGVTYEQYF
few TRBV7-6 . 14 CASSLVGGPDTQYF
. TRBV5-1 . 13 CASSLAGGLEAFF
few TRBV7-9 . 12 CASSLRAYGYTF
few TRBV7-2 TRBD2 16 CASLSGEGGSTDTQYF
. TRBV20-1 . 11 CSARDLSLQYF